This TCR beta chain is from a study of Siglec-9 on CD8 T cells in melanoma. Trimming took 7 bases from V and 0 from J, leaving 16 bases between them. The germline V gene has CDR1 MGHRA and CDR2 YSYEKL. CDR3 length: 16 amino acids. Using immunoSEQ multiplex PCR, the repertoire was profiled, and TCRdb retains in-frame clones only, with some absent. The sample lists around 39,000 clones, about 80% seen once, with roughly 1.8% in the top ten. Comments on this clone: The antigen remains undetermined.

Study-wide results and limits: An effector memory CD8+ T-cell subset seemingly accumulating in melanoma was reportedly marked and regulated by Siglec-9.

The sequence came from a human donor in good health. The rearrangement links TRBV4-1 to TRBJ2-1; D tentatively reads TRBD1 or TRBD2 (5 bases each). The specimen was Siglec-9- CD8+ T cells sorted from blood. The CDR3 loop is CASTHRTDSSYNEQFF. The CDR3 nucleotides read TGCGCCAGCACCCACCGGACTGACAGCTCCTACAATGAGCAGTTCTTC.